One sample yielded the 25 T cell receptor beta chains listed below, sequenced in a study of blood T cell repertoires in COVID-19. Clones were sequenced by immunoSEQ multiplex PCR, and TCRdb holds only the in-frame ones, with some missing. The sample includes approximately 200,000 clones, approximately 84% of them seen just once. Sequenced: peripheral blood. All receptors come from a man in his forties with active or convalescent COVID-19.

The V call is TRBV10-2, the J call TRBJ2-3, with TRBD2 matching 10 bases. The CDR3 length is 15 residues. Germline CDR1 WSHSY, CDR2 SAAADI. V trimming: 3 bases; J trimming: 3 bases; junction bases outside the gene matches: 3. CDR3 DNA: TGCGCCAGCAGTGAAGCTAGCGGGAGAACAGATACGCAGTATTTT. It specifies CASSEASGRTDTQYF.

This chain connects TRBV27 to TRBJ1-6; no firm D call. The V and J ends lost 11 bases and 8 bases respectively, with 7 bases between them. The CDR3 contains 10 residues. The germline V gene has CDR1 MNHEY and CDR2 SMNVEV (reference sequence). CDR3 sequence reads: CAHGDSPLHF. The CDR3 nucleotides are TGTGCCCACGGGGATTCACCCCTCCACTTT.

V and J are TRBV28 and TRBJ1-1; perhaps TRBD1 as D (5 bases). Trimming took 5 bases from V and 7 from J, leaving 17 bases between them. Germline CDR1 is MDHEN and CDR2 is SYDVKM. The CDR3 has 14 amino acids. The CDR3 DNA is TGTGCCAGCAGTCCCAGCGGGGCCTTCATTGAAGCTTTCTTT. This translates into CASSPSGAFIEAFF.

This clone was picked up a small number of times. The V call is TRBV6-1, the J call TRBJ1-2; D is perhaps TRBD1 (6 bases). The V end lost 2 bases, the J end lost 5 bases, and 21 bases lay between the germline ends. Germline V gene sequence: CDR1 MNHNS, CDR2 SASEGT. CDR3 length equals 17 residues. This CDR3 reads CASSEPLRGGSSYGYTF. The CDR3 bases are TGTGCCAGCAGTGAACCTCTTCGGGGGGGCTCTTCTTATGGCTACACCTTC.

This chain links TRBV27 with TRBJ1-1; D is undetermined. The CDR3 totals 15 residues. The ends were cut back, 0 bases at V and 5 bases at J, with 13 bases in the middle. CDR1 is MNHEY and CDR2 is SMNVEV in the germline V gene (reference sequence). The CDR3 sequence is CASSLSQTLRTEAFF. In DNA, the CDR3 is TGTGCCAGCAGTTTATCCCAGACCCTGAGGACTGAAGCTTTCTTT.

V and J are TRBV19 and TRBJ1-5; no definite D call. There are 14 residues in the CDR3. V was shortened by 2 bases and J by 4 bases, with 9 bases between the two germline ends. Germline assignment: CDR1 LNHDA and CDR2 SQIVND (reference sequence). As DNA, the CDR3 is TGTGCCAGTAGTATAAACGGTGAAAATCAGCCCCAGCATTTT. Its translation: CASSINGENQPQHF. The full variable domain, completed using reference TRBV19 and TRBJ1-5, is DGGITQSPKYLFRKEGQNVTLSCEQNLNHDAMYWYRQDPGQGLRLIYYSQIVNDFQKGDIAEGYSVSREKKESFPLTVTSAQKNPTAFYLCASSINGENQPQHFGDGTRLSIL.

The chain employs TRBV5-1 and TRBJ2-2, with D perhaps matching TRBD2 (6 bases). The germline CDR1 and CDR2 sequences are SGHRS and YFSETQ. Trimming took off 4 bases at V and 1 base at J, with 11 bases between the two ends. The CDR3 is 15 residues long. Written as DNA, the CDR3 is TGCGCCAGCAGCCCCGGGAGTCTGAACACCGGGGAGCTGTTTTTT. This translates into CASSPGSLNTGELFF.

The rearrangement joins TRBV19 to TRBJ1-4; the D gene is possibly TRBD1 (6 bases). The germline gives CDR1 LNHDA, CDR2 SQIVND (reference sequence). The CDR3 has 16 amino acids. With 6 bases removed from V and 0 bases from J, the gap between germline ends came to 14 bases. The DNA of the CDR3 is TGTGCCAGTAGGCGCAACAGGGCTGCAACTAATGAAAAACTGTTTTTT. Protein product: CASRRNRAATNEKLFF.

J is TRBJ1-1 and V is TRBV20-1; D unresolved. In germline, CDR1 is DFQATT, CDR2 SNEGSKA (reference sequence). The CDR3 contains 11 residues. Between the trimmed V and J ends, which lost 4 bases and 1 base, there was a span of 4 bases. The CDR3 DNA follows: TGCAGTGCTACAGGGAACACTGAAGCTTTCTTT. This gives the protein CSATGNTEAFF.

This chain joins TRBV9 and TRBJ2-7; the D gene is possibly TRBD1 (5 bases). The CDR3 covers 14 residues. V was pared by 3 bases and J by 0 bases, with 10 bases between. Germline assignment: CDR1 SGDLS and CDR2 YYNGEE. CDR3 in amino acids: CASSASDSSYEQYF. The DNA of the CDR3 is TGTGCCAGCAGCGCCAGCGACAGCTCCTACGAGCAGTACTTC.

This clone appeared once. For the CDR3, the DNA is TGCGCCAGCAGCCCCCCAGGACAGGGAGAGACCCAGTACTTC. It is translated as CASSPPGQGETQYF. This chain connects TRBV5-1 to TRBJ2-5; 8 bases match TRBD1. The CDR3 has 14 amino acids. In germline, CDR1 is SGHRS, CDR2 YFSETQ. Trimming removed 4 bases from V and 4 bases from J; junction bases left unmatched: 6.

The V and J genes are TRBV5-1 and TRBJ2-1; 9 bases line up with TRBD2. From germline, CDR1 is SGHRS and CDR2 YFSETQ. The CDR3 totals 17 residues. V was pared by 0 bases and J by 6 bases, with 10 bases of the junction left unmatched. The CDR3 sequence: CASSLASNSGSFNEQFF. DNA for the CDR3: TGCGCCAGCAGCTTGGCGAGTAATAGCGGGAGTTTCAATGAGCAGTTCTTC.

The chain carries TRBV7-8 and TRBJ2-2, with 7 nucleotides matching TRBD2. Trimming took 5 bases from V and 3 from J; bases not matched to a gene: 12. The CDR3 is 17 residues long. Germline CDR1 and CDR2: SGHVS and FQNEAQ. CDR3 amino acids: CASSRRGGSIYTGELFF. In nucleotides, the CDR3 is TGTGCCAGCAGCCGGAGGGGCGGGAGCATTTACACCGGGGAGCTGTTTTTT.

The gene calls are TRBV6-1 and TRBJ1-2, with D possibly matching TRBD1 (5 bases). From germline, CDR1 is MNHNS and CDR2 SASEGT. Trimming pared 0 bases from V and 7 bases from J, leaving 15 bases between. The CDR3 runs to 15 residues. The DNA for the CDR3 is TGTGCCAGCAGTGAAGCCATGCTGGGGGGGGGTGGCTACACCTTC. Translation: CASSEAMLGGGGYTF.

This clone occurred once. V usage is TRBV28 and J usage is TRBJ1-3, with D tentatively TRBD1 (5 bases). Trimming took off 5 bases at V and 3 bases at J, with 20 bases between the two ends. Germline CDR1 reads MDHEN; CDR2 reads SYDVKM. The CDR3 runs to 17 residues. The CDR3 region is CASSGAGNFYSGNTIYF. For the CDR3, the DNA is TGTGCCAGCAGTGGGGCAGGGAACTTTTATAGTGGAAACACCATATATTTT.

The DNA for the CDR3 is TGTGCCAGCAGCTTACTACAGGGGGCGGATGGCTACACCTTC. Translation gives CASSLLQGADGYTF. The chain combines TRBV7-2 with TRBJ1-2; 9 nucleotides align to TRBD1. Trimming at V came to 2 bases and at J to 6 bases, leaving 4 bases not matched to a gene. The length of the CDR3 is 14 residues. Germline CDR1 SGHTA, CDR2 FQGNSA.

V gene TRBV2 combines with J gene TRBJ2-3; D possibly corresponds to TRBD2 (6 bases). From germline, CDR1 is SNHLY and CDR2 FYNNEI. The CDR3 has 13 amino acids. Trimming took off 6 bases at V and 3 bases at J, with 10 bases between the two ends. As DNA, the CDR3 is TGTGCCAGCAGGGAGACTAGTACAGATACGCAGTATTTT. Protein sequence: CASRETSTDTQYF.

The chain is built from TRBV14 and TRBJ2-7, with D perhaps matching TRBD2 (7 bases). Germline CDR1 is SGHDN and CDR2 is FVKESK. Trimming removed 4 bases at V and 6 bases at J, with 13 bases between. This CDR3 has 13 amino acids. The CDR3 reads CASSLGGGLEQYF. The CDR3 DNA reads as TGTGCCAGCAGCCTCGGCGGGGGCCTCGAGCAGTACTTC.

The chain links TRBV28 to TRBJ2-7; 15 bases are a match to TRBD2. The germline V gene has CDR1 MDHEN and CDR2 SYDVKM. The length of the CDR3 is 18 residues. Trimming removed 4 bases from V and 3 bases from J; junction bases left unmatched: 10. The CDR3 is CASSSGTSGGSYFYEQYF. CDR3 in DNA: TGTGCCAGCAGTTCAGGGACTAGCGGGGGGTCCTATTTCTACGAGCAGTACTTC.

This clone was counted a single time. The chain combines TRBV5-1 with TRBJ1-4; 7 bases are a match to TRBD1. This CDR3 has 16 residues. The V gene's germline CDR1 is SGHRS and CDR2 YFSETQ. V lost 5 bases and J lost 1; bases outside the gene matches: 8. The CDR3 nucleotides are TGCGCCAGCAGACCTACAGGGGTAGTAACTAATGAAAAACTGTTTTTT. This encodes CASRPTGVVTNEKLFF.

The CDR3 nucleotides are TGTGCCAGCAGCCAGGACAGGGGACTCTATGGCTACACCTTC. It codes for CASSQDRGLYGYTF. V usage is TRBV6-4 and J usage is TRBJ1-2; 9 nucleotides match TRBD1. V trimming: 6 bases; J trimming: 4 bases; junction bases outside the gene matches: 6. The germline V gene encodes CDR1 MRHNA and CDR2 SNTAGT. CDR3 size: 14 residues.

This clone was seen ten or more times. The J gene is TRBJ2-7, the V gene TRBV3-1 (or the pseudogene TRBV3-2), with D possibly TRBD2 on 5 matching bases. Trimming took off 0 bases at V and 0 bases at J, with 12 bases between the two ends. The CDR3 totals 16 residues. Germline CDR1 and CDR2: LGHDT and YNNKEL (reference sequence). The CDR3 region is CASSQDSGSYSYEQYF. The CDR3 nucleotides read TGTGCCAGCAGCCAAGATTCGGGGTCTTACTCCTACGAGCAGTACTTC.

The gene calls are TRBV4-1 and TRBJ2-1; 9 nucleotides agree with TRBD2. The J segment lost 8 bases and the V segment lost 3 bases, leaving 8 bases of the junction unmatched. This CDR3 contains 15 residues. Germline values: CDR1 MGHRA, CDR2 YSYEKL. The CDR3 sequence is CASSQASGTAYEQFF. In nucleotides, the CDR3 is TGCGCCAGCAGCCAGGCTAGCGGGACGGCTTATGAGCAGTTCTTC.

The chain combines TRBV4-1 with TRBJ1-1; a weak D match, TRBD1 (5 bases). Trimming pared 0 bases from V and 3 bases from J, leaving 11 bases between. This CDR3 region has 15 residues. Germline V gives CDR1 MGHRA, CDR2 YSYEKL. For the CDR3, the DNA is TGCGCCAGCAGCCAAGAAGGGGCCCGGGACACTGAAGCTTTCTTT. This gives the protein CASSQEGARDTEAFF.

The rearrangement uses TRBV5-1 and TRBJ1-2, with 7 positions matching TRBD1. The CDR3 is 14 residues long. The J segment lost 3 bases and the V segment lost 6 bases, leaving 8 bases of the junction unmatched. In germline, CDR1 is SGHRS, CDR2 YFSETQ. CDR3 amino acids: CASTTQGTDYGYTF. In DNA, the CDR3 is TGCGCCAGCACGACACAGGGGACGGACTATGGCTACACCTTC.